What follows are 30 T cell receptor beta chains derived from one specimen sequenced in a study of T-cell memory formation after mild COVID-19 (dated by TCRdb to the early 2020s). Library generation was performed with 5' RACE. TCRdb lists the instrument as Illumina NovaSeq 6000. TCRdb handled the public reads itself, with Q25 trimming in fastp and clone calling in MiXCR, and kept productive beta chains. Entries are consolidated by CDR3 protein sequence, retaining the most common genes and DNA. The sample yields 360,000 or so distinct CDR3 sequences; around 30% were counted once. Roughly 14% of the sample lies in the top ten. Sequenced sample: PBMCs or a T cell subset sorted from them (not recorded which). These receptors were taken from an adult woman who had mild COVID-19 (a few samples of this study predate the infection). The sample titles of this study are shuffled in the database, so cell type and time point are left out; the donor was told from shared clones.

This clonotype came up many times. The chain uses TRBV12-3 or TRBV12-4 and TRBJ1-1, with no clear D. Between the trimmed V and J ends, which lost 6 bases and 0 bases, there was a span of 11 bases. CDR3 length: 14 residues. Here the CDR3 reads CASSFAGMNTEAFF. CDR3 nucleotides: TGTGCCAGCAGCTTCGCGGGGATGAACACTGAAGCTTTCTTT.

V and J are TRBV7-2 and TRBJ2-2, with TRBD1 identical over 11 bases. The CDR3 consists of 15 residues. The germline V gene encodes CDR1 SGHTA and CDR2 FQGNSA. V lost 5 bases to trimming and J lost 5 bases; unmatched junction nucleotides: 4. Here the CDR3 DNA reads TGTGCCAGCAGCGGGACAGGGGGTACGACCGGGGAGCTGTTTTTT. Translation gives CASSGTGGTTGELFF.

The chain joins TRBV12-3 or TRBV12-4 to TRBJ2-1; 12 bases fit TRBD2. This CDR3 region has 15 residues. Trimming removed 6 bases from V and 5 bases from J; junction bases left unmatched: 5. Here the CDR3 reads CASRAGTSGHNEQFF. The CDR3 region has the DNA TGTGCCAGCAGGGCCGGGACTAGCGGGCACAATGAGCAGTTCTTC.

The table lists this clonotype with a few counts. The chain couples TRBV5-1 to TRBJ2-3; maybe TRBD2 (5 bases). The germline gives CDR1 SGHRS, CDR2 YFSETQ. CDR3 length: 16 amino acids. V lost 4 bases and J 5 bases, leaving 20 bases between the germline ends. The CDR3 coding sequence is TGCGCCAGCAGCACAACCGGGGAGCCTATCGGAGATACGCAGTATTTT. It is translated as CASSTTGEPIGDTQYF.

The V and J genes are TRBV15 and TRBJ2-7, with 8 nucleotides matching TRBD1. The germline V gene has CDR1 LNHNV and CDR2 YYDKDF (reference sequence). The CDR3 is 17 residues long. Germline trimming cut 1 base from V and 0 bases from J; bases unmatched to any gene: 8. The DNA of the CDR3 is TGTGCCACCAGCAGAGCCTCCCTCAGGGGGCCCTCCTACGAGCAGTACTTC. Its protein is CATSRASLRGPSYEQYF.

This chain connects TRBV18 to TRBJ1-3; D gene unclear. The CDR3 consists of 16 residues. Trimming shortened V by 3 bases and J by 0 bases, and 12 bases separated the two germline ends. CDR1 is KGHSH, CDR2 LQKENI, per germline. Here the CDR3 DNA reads TGTGCCAGCTCACCCCCACACGATCTCTCTGGAAACACCATATATTTT. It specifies CASSPPHDLSGNTIYF.

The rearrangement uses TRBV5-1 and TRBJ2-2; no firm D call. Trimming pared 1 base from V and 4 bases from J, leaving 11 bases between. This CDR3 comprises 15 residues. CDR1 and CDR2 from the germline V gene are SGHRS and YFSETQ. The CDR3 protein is CASSLFLVSTGELFF. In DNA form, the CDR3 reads TGCGCCAGCAGCTTGTTTCTAGTTTCCACCGGGGAGCTGTTTTTT.

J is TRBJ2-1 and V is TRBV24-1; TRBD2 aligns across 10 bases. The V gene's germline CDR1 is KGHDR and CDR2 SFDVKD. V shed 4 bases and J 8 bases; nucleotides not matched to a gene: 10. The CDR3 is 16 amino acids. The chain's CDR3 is CATSDYASSGGHEQFF. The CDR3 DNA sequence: TGTGCCACCAGTGACTACGCGAGTAGCGGGGGGCATGAGCAGTTCTTC.

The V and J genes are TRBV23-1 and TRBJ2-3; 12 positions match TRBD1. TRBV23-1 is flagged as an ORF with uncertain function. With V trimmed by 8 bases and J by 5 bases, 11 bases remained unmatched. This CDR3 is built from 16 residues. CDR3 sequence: CASLPGQGASIDTQYF. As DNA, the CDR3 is TGCGCCAGCCTGCCGGGACAGGGGGCAAGTATAGATACGCAGTATTTT.

Here the CDR3 reads CATSRLVVRGGFPGELFF. The CDR3 DNA reads TGTGCCACCAGCCGGCTCGTCGTGCGGGGGGGCTTCCCCGGGGAGCTGTTTTTT. The chain uses TRBV15 and TRBJ2-2; 9 bases are a match to TRBD2. V lost 5 bases, J lost 6 bases, and 16 bases stayed unmatched. The germline V gene encodes CDR1 LNHNV and CDR2 YYDKDF (reference sequence). This CDR3 spans 18 amino acids.

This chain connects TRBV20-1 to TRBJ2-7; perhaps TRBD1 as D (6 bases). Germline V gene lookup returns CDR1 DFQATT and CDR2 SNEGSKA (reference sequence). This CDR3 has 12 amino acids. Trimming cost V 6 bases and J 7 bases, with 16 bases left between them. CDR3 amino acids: CSADDRSGEQYF. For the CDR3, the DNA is TGCAGTGCAGATGACAGGTCGGGGGAGCAGTACTTC.

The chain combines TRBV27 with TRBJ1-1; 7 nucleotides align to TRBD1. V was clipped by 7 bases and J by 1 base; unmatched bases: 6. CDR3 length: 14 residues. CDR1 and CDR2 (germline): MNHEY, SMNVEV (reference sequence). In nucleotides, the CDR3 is TGTGCCAGCATGGCAGGGGGACAGAACACTGAAGCTTTCTTT. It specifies CASMAGGQNTEAFF.

CDR3 loop: CASSKGGHHQETQYF. In nucleotides, the CDR3 is TGTGCCAGCAGCAAGGGAGGACATCACCAAGAGACCCAGTACTTC. The gene calls are TRBV21-1 and TRBJ2-5; the table calls TRBD2, which could not be checked here. TRBV21-1 is a pseudogene locus. CDR3 length: 15 residues.

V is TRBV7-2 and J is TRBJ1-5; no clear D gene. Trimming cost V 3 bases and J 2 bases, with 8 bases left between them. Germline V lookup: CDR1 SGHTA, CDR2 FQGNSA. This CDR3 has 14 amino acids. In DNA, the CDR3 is TGTGCCAGCAGCTTGAGTCGGGGCAATCAGCCCCAGCATTTT. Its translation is CASSLSRGNQPQHF.

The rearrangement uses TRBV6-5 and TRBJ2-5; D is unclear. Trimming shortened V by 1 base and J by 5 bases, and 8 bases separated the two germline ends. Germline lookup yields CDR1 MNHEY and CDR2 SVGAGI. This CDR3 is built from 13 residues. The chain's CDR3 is CASSYYYSETQYF. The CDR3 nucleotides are TGTGCCAGCAGTTACTACTACTCCGAGACCCAGTACTTC.

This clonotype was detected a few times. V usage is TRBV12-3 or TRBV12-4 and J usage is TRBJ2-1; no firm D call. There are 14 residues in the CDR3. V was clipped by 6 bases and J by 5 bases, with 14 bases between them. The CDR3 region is CASSLIQTNNEQFF. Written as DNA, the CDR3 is TGTGCCAGCAGCCTGATCCAAACCAACAATGAGCAGTTCTTC.

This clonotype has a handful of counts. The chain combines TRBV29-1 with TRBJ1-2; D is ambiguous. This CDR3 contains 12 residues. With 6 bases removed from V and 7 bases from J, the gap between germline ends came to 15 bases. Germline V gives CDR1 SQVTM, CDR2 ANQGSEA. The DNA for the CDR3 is TGCAGCGTCTTGACTAGGGCCCTTGGCTACACCTTC. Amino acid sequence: CSVLTRALGYTF.

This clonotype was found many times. CDR3 residues: CASSYGGSEAFF. The CDR3 DNA is TGTGCCAGCAGTTATGGGGGCTCTGAAGCTTTCTTT. The chain links TRBV6-2 or TRBV6-3 to TRBJ1-1, with a tentative D call TRBD1 (6 bases). Germline values: CDR1 MNHEY, CDR2 SVGEGT. Trimming removed 3 bases at V and 6 bases at J, with 8 bases between. This CDR3 is built from 12 residues.

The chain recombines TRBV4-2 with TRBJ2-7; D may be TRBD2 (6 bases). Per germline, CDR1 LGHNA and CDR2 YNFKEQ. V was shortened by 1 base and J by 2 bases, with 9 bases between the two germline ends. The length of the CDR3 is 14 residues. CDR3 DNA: TGTGCCAGCAGCCAAGGTAGCGGAACCTACGAGCAGTACTTC. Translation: CASSQGSGTYEQYF.

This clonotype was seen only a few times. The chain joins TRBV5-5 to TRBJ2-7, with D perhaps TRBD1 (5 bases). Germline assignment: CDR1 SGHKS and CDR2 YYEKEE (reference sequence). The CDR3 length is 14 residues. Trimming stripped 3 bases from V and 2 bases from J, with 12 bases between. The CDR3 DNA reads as TGTGCCAGCAGCTCGTCAGGGTTCCCCTACGAGCAGTACTTC. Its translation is CASSSSGFPYEQYF.

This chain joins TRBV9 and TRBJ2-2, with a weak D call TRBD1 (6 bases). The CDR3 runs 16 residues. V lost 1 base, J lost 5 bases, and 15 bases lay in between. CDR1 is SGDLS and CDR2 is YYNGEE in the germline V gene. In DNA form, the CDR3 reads TGTGCCAGCAGCGTAAGGCAGGGGTCCCTAACCGGGGAGCTGTTTTTT. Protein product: CASSVRQGSLTGELFF.

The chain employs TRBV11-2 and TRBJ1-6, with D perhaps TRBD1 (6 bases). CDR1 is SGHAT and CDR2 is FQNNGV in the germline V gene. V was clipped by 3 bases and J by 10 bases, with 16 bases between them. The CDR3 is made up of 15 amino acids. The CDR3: CASSLMTGGGSPLHF. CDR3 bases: TGTGCCAGCAGCTTGATGACAGGCGGCGGATCACCCCTCCACTTT.

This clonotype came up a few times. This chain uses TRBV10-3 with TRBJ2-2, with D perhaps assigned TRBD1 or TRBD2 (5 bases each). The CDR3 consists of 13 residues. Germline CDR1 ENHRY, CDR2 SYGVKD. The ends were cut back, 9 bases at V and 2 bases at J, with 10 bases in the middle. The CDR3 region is CAIGTANTGELFF. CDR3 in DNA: TGTGCCATAGGGACGGCAAACACCGGGGAGCTGTTTTTT.

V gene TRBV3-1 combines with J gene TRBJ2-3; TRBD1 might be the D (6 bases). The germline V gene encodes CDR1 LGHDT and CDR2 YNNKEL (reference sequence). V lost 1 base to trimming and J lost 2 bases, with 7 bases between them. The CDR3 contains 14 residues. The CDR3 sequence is CASSQGTVTDTQYF. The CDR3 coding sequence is TGTGCCAGCAGCCAAGGGACAGTCACAGATACGCAGTATTTT.

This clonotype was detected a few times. CDR3 sequence (DNA): TGCGCCAGCAGCTCACTAGCGGGAGGACGGGGCCAGGATACGCAGTATTTT. This translates into CASSSLAGGRGQDTQYF. The chain links TRBV5-1 to TRBJ2-3; TRBD2 agrees at 12 bases. Germline CDR1 SGHRS, CDR2 YFSETQ. The CDR3 totals 17 residues. The trim removed 3 bases at V and 6 bases at J, leaving 11 bases unmatched.

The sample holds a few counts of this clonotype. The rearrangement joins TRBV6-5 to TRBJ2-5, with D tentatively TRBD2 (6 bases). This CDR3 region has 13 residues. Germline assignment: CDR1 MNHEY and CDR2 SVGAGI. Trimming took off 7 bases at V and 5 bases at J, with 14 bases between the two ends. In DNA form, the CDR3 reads TGTGCCAGCAAAACGGCAGGGAGGGAGACCCAGTACTTC. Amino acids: CASKTAGRETQYF.

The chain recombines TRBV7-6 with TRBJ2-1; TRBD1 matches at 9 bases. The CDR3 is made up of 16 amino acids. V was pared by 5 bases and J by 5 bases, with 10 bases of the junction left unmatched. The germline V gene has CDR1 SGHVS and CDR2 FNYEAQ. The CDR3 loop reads CASSHPTGTGNNEQFF. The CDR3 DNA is TGTGCCAGCAGCCATCCCACCGGGACAGGGAACAATGAGCAGTTCTTC.

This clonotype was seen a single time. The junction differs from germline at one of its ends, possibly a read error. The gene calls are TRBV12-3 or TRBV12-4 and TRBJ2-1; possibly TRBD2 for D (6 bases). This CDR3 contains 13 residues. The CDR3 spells CASSTISGGQPVF. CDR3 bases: TGTGCCAGCAGCACCATTAGCGGCGGGCAACCGGTCTTC.

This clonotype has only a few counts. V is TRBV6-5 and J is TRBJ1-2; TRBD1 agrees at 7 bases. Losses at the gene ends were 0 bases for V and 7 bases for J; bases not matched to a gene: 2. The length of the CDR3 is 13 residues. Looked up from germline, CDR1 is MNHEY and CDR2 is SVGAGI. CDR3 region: CASSYSRGLGYTF. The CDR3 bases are TGTGCCAGCAGTTACTCAAGGGGGCTTGGCTACACCTTC.

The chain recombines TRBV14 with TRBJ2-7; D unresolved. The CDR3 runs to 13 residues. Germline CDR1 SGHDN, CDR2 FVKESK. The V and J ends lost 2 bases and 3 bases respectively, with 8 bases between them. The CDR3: CASSQLGYYEQYF. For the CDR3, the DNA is TGTGCCAGCAGCCAACTAGGTTACTACGAGCAGTACTTC. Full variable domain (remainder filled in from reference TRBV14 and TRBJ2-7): EAGVTQFPSHSVIEKGQTVTLRCDPISGHDNLYWYRRVMGKEIKFLLHFVKESKQDESGMPNNRFLAERTGGTYSTLKVQPAELEDSGVYFCASSQLGYYEQYFGPGTRLTVT.